The 7 T cell receptor beta chains in this list originate from one sample, sequenced in a study of CD8+ T cells in alopecia areata. Treatment described: oral pan-JAK inhibitor, 5-10 mg twice daily. RNA, once extracted, was reverse transcribed into cDNA for use as the sequencing template. Clones were sequenced by immunoSEQ multiplex PCR, and TCRdb holds only the in-frame ones, with some missing. The repertoire holds approximately 210,000 clones, 66% seen once, with roughly 1.2% in the top ten. Material: CD4+ T cells sorted from blood, obtained around week 44, from a patient treated with tofacitinib. These receptors were collected from a human donor with alopecia areata.

This chain joins TRBV29-1 and TRBJ2-3, with 7 bases fitting TRBD2. The V segment lost 8 bases and the J segment 3 bases; nucleotides outside the gene matches: 11. CDR1 and CDR2 from the germline V gene are SQVTM and ANQGSEA. The CDR3 has 14 residues. The CDR3 is CSFSLGGGTDTQYF. DNA of the CDR3: TGCAGCTTCTCTCTTGGGGGAGGGACAGATACGCAGTATTTT.

This chain's CDR3 is CSVRGQGAPTEAFF. CDR3 DNA sequence: TGCAGCGTGCGGGGACAGGGGGCGCCCACTGAAGCTTTCTTT. The V gene is TRBV29-1, the J gene TRBJ1-1; 12 nucleotides agree with TRBD1. This CDR3 has 14 residues. Germline V gene lookup returns CDR1 SQVTM and CDR2 ANQGSEA. With 6 bases clipped from V and 4 bases from J, the junction kept 6 bases outside the gene matches.

The V call is TRBV29-1, the J call TRBJ2-1; TRBD2 agrees at 9 bases. The germline CDR1 and CDR2 sequences are SQVTM and ANQGSEA. This CDR3 is 15 amino acids long. Unmatched junction bases numbered 6, after V lost 3 bases and J lost 3 bases. CDR3 residues: CSVDSLAGHYNEQFF. The CDR3, as DNA: TGCAGCGTTGATTCCCTAGCGGGGCACTACAATGAGCAGTTCTTC.

This clone was observed a handful of times. V usage is TRBV7-9 and J usage is TRBJ2-5; TRBD1 might be the D (6 bases). Trimming shortened V by 2 bases and J by 3 bases, and 13 bases separated the two germline ends. CDR3 size: 15 residues. Germline V CDR1 and CDR2: SEHNR, FQNEAQ (reference sequence). The CDR3 loop reads CASSLLVGQKETQYF. For the CDR3, the DNA is TGTGCCAGCAGCTTACTTGTCGGACAGAAAGAGACCCAGTACTTC.

This sequence joins TRBV29-1 and TRBJ2-2; D uncertain. The ends were cut back, 4 bases at V and 4 bases at J, with 10 bases in the middle. In germline, CDR1 is SQVTM, CDR2 ANQGSEA. The CDR3 consists of 13 residues. CDR3 nucleotide sequence: TGCAGCGTTGGGACGCTTACCACCGGGGAGCTGTTTTTT. It is translated as CSVGTLTTGELFF.

CDR3 sequence: CASKGGPTGELFF. For the CDR3, the DNA is TGTGCCAGTAAGGGGGGACCCACCGGGGAGCTGTTTTTT. The rearrangement uses TRBV19 and TRBJ2-2; D possibly uses TRBD1 or TRBD2 (6 bases each). The V end was cut by 7 bases, the J end by 4 bases, with 10 bases between. This CDR3 spans 13 amino acids. Germline CDR1 is LNHDA and CDR2 is SQIVND (reference sequence).

The V and J genes are TRBV6-5 and TRBJ2-3; tentatively, D is TRBD1 (6 bases). Germline V gives CDR1 MNHEY, CDR2 SVGAGI. V dropped 6 bases and J dropped 6 bases, with 13 bases sitting between them. The CDR3 is 13 amino acids. CDR3 coding DNA: TGTGCCAGCAGCCGCGTGGGGGCCGATACGCAGTATTTT. Translated: CASSRVGADTQYF.